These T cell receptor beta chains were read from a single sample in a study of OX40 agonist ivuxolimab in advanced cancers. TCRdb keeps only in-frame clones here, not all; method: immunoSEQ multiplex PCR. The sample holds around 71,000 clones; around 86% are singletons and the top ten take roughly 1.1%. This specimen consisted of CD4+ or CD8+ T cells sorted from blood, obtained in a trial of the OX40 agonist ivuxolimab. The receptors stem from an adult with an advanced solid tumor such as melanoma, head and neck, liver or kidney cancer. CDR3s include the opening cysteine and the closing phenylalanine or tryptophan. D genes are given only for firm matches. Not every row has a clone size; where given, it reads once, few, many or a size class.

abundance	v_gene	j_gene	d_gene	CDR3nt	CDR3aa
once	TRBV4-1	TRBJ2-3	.	TGCGCCAGCAGCCAAGATATCAACAGGGGCACAGATACGCAGTATTTT	CASSQDINRGTDTQYF
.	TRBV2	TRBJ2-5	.	TGTGCCAGCAGTGAATCGACGTACCAAGAGACCCAGTACTTC	CASSESTYQETQYF
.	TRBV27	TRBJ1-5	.	TGTGCCAGCCAACCAGGGTACTATAGCAATCAGCCCCAGCATTTT	CASQPGYYSNQPQHF
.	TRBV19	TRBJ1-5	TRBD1	TGTGCCAGTAGCAAAGGGACAGGGGATCAGCCCCAGCATTTT	CASSKGTGDQPQHF
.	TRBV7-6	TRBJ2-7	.	TGTGCCAGCAGCTTAGCCGGCGGGGTGCTCTACGAGCAGTACTTC	CASSLAGGVLYEQYF
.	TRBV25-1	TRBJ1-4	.	TGTGCCAGCAGTGAAGGGGCGGATGAAAAACTGTTTTTT	CASSEGADEKLFF
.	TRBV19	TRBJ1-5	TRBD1	TGTGCCAGTAGTAAACAGGGGAATCAGCCCCAGCATTTT	CASSKQGNQPQHF
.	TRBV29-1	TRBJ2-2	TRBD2	TGCAGCGCTAGGGGCGGGCTAGCGGGCTTCACCGGGGAGCTGTTTTTT	CSARGGLAGFTGELFF
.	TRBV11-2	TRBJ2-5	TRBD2	TGTGCCAGCAGCCCAGGACTAGCGGGAGTAGGCCAAGAGACCCAGTACTTC	CASSPGLAGVGQETQYF
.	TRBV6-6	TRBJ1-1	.	TGTGCCAGCACCAGGACGGGGAACACTGAAGCTTTCTTT	CASTRTGNTEAFF
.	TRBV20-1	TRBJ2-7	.	TGCAGTGGTTTGAGGGTCTACGAGCAGTACTTC	CSGLRVYEQYF
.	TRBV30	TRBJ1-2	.	TGTGCCTGGAGTGTTCCGGGAGGGGACTATGGCTACACCTTC	CAWSVPGGDYGYTF
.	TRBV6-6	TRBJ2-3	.	TGTGCCAGCAGTTATGCCTCGCACGTGGGCACAGATACGCAGTATTTT	CASSYASHVGTDTQYF
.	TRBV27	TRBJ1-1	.	TGTGCCAGCAGCGCTATCAGGGATACTGAAGCTTTCTTT	CASSAIRDTEAFF